The following is a T cell receptor beta chain sequence with its context. This sample is drawn from a study of blood T cells in healthy people across ages. Per sample, extraction of total RNA gave at least 5.5 micrograms in every case. V was clipped by 0 bases and J by 0 bases, with 9 bases between them. This CDR3 is 15 amino acids long. Per germline, CDR1 SGHRS and CDR2 YFSETQ. Primed by a sample-barcoded 5' primer and a J-beta primer mix, a second PCR proceeded for roughly 6 to 12 cycles. Each sample yielded at least 2.5 million CDR3-containing paired-end reads. MiXCR, applied by TCRdb to the 5' RACE reads, yields one record per CDR3 protein. The sample contains approximately 730,000 distinct CDR3 sequences, more than 40% of which appear only once.

The sample was blood. This sequence was found in a woman aged 60 to 75 in good health. The chain couples TRBV5-1 to TRBJ1-1; a possible D gene is TRBD1 (6 bases). CDR3 protein: CASSLATGMNTEAFF. The CDR3, as DNA: TGCGCCAGCAGCTTGGCCACAGGGATGAACACTGAAGCTTTCTTT.